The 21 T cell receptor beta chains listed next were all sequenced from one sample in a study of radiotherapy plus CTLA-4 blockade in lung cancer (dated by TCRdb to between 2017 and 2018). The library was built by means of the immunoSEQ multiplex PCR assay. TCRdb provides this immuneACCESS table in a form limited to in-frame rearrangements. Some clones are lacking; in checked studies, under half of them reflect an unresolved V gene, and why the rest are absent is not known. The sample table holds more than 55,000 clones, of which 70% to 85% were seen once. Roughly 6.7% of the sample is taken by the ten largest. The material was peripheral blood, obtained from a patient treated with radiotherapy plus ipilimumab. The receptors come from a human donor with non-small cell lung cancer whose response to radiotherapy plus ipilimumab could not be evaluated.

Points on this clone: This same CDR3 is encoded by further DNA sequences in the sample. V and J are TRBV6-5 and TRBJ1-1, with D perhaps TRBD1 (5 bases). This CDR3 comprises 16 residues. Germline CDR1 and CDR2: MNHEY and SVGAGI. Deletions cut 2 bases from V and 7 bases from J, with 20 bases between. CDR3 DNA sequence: TGTGCCAGCAGTTACGGGGGGATCGGGGGACGGAATGAAGCTTTCTTT. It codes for CASSYGGIGGRNEAFF.

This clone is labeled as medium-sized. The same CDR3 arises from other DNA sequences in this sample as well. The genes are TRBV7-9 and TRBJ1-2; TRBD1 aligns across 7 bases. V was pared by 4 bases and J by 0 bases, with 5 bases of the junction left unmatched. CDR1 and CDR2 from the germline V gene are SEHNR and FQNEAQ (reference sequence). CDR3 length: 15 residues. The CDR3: CASSSRQGPNYGYTF. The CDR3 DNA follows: TGTGCCAGCAGCTCTAGACAGGGCCCTAACTATGGCTACACCTTC.

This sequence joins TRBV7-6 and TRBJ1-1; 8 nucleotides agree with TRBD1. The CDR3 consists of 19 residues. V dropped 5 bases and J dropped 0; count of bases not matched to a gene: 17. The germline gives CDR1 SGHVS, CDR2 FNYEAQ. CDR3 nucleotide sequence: TGTGCCAGCAGCACCTCGGGGGTAGCCAGGGGGCAACTGAACACTGAAGCTTTCTTT. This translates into CASSTSGVARGQLNTEAFF.

The CDR3, as DNA: TGTGCCAGCAGCTCGGGACTAGCGGGGCCCCGGGGCTCCTACGAGCAGTACTTC. Residues: CASSSGLAGPRGSYEQYF. V and J are TRBV7-6 and TRBJ2-7; 13 bases map to TRBD2. The ends lost 4 bases at V and 0 bases at J; junction bases unmatched: 9. The CDR3 consists of 18 residues. Germline loops: CDR1 SGHVS, CDR2 FNYEAQ.

The CDR3 DNA is TGTGCCAGCAGCTTAGGCACTAGTGCCGGGGAGCTGTTTTTT. It specifies CASSLGTSAGELFF. V and J are TRBV7-2 and TRBJ2-2; TRBD2 is a possible D gene (5 bases). The CDR3 is 14 residues long. CDR1 and CDR2 (germline): SGHTA, FQGNSA. Between the trimmed V and J ends, which lost 1 base and 6 bases, there was a span of 9 bases.

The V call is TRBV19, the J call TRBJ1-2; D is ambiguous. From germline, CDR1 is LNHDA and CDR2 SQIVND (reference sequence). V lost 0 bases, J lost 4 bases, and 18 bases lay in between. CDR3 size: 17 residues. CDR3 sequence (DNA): TGTGCCAGTAGTATAGACCCAGACACGACGTCCTTCTATGGCTACACCTTC. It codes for CASSIDPDTTSFYGYTF.

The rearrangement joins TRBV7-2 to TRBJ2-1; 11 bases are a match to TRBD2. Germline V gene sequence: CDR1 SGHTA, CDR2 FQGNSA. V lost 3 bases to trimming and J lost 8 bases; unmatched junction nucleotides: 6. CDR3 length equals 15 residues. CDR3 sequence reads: CASSFVTSGAHEQFF. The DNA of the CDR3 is TGTGCCAGCAGCTTTGTGACTAGCGGGGCCCATGAGCAGTTCTTC.

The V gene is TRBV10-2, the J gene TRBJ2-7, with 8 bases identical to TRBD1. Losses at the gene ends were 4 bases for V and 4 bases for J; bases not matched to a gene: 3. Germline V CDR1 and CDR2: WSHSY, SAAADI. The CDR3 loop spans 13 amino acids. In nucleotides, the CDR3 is TGCGCCAGCAGTGCGCGACAGGGGTACGAGCAGTACTTC. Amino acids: CASSARQGYEQYF.

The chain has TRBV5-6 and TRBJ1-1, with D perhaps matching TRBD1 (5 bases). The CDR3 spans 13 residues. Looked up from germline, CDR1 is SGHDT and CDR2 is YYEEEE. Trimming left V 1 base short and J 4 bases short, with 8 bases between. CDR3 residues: CASSLRRVTEAFF. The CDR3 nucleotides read TGTGCCAGCAGCTTGCGCAGGGTCACTGAAGCTTTCTTT.

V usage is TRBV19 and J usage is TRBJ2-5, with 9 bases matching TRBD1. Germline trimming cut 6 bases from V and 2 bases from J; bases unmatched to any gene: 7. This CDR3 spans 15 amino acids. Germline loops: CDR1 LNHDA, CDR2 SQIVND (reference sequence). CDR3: CASRGQGLSQETQYF. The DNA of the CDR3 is TGTGCCAGTAGGGGACAGGGCCTATCACAAGAGACCCAGTACTTC.

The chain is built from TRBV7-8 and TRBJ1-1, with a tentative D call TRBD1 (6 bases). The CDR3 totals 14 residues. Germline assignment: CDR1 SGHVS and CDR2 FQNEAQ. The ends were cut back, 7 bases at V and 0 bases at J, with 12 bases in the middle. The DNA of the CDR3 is TGTGCCAGCACCTCGGGGGGGCTGAACACTGAAGCTTTCTTT. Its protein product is CASTSGGLNTEAFF.

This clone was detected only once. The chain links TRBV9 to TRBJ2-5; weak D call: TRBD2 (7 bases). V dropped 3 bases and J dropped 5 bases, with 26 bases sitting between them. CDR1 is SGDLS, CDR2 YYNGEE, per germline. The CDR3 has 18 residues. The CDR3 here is CASSARGKAGAASETQYF. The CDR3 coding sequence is TGTGCCAGCAGCGCAAGGGGGAAGGCGGGGGCGGCGTCCGAGACCCAGTACTTC.

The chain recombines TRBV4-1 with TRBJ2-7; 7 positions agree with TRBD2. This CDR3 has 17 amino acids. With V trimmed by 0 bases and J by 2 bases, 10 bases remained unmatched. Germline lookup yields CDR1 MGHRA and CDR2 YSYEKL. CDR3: CASSQDLGGGAPYEQYF. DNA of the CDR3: TGCGCCAGCAGCCAAGACCTGGGGGGAGGGGCCCCCTACGAGCAGTACTTC.

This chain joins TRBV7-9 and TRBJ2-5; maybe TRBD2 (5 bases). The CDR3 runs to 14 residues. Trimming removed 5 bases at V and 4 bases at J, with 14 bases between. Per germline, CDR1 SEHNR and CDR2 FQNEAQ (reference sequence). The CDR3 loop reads CASSGKGGRETQYF. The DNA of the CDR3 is TGTGCCAGCAGCGGCAAGGGTGGGAGAGAGACCCAGTACTTC.

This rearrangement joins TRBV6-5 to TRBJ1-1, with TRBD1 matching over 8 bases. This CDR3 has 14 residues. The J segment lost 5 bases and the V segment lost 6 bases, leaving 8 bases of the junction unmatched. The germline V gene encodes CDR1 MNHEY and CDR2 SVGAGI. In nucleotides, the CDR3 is TGTGCCAGCAGGCCGCAGGGGGCGGTTACTGAAGCTTTCTTT. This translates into CASRPQGAVTEAFF.

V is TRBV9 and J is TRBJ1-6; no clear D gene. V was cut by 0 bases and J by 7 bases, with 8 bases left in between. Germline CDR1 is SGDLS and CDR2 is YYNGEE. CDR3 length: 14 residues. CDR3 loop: CASSVGGSNSPLHF. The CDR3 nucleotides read TGTGCCAGCAGCGTAGGCGGTTCGAATTCACCCCTCCACTTT.

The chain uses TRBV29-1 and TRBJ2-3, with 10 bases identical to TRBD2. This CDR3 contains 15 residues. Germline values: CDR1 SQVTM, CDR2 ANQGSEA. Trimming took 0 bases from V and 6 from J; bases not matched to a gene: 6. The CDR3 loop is CSVEESGRALDTQYF. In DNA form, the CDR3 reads TGCAGCGTTGAAGAGAGCGGGAGGGCCTTGGATACGCAGTATTTT.

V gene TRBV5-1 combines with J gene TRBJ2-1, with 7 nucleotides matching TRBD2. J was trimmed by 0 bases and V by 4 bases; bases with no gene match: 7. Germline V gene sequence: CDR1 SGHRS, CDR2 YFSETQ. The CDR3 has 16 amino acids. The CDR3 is CASSPSGGSSYNEQFF. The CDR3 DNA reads TGCGCCAGCAGCCCCTCCGGGGGGAGCTCCTACAATGAGCAGTTCTTC.

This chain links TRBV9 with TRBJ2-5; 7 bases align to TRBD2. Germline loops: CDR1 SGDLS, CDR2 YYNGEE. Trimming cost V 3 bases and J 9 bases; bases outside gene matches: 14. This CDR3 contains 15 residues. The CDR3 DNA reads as TGTGCCAGCAGCGCCAGAGGGACTAACAATGGGGCCCAGTACTTC. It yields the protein CASSARGTNNGAQYF.

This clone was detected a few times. CDR3 nucleotide sequence: TGTGCCAGTAGTATAAGAGTCCTTACTAGAATGAACACTGAAGCTTTCTTT. This encodes CASSIRVLTRMNTEAFF. The chain links TRBV19 to TRBJ1-1; unclear D gene. The V gene's germline CDR1 is LNHDA and CDR2 SQIVND (reference sequence). The V end lost 2 bases, the J end lost 0 bases, and 16 bases lay between the germline ends. The length of the CDR3 is 17 residues.

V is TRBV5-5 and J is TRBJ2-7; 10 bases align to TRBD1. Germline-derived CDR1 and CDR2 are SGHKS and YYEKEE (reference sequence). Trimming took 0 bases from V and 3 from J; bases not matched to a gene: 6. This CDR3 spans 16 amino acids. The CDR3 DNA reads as TGTGCCAGCAGCTTGGTGGGGACAGGGGCCCGCTACGAGCAGTACTTC. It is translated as CASSLVGTGARYEQYF.